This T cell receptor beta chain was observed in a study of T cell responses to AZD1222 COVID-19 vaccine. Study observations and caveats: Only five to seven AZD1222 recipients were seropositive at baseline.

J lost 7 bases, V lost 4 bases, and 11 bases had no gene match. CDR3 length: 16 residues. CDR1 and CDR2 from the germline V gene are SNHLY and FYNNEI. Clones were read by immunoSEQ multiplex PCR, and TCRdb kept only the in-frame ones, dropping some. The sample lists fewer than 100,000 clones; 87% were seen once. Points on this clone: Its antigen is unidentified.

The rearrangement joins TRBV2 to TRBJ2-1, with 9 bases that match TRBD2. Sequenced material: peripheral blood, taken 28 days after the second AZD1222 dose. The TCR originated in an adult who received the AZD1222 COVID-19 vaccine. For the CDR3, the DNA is TGTGCCAGCAGTGTACAGGGTTCGCGGGGGGGAAATGAGCAGTTCTTC. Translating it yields CASSVQGSRGGNEQFF.